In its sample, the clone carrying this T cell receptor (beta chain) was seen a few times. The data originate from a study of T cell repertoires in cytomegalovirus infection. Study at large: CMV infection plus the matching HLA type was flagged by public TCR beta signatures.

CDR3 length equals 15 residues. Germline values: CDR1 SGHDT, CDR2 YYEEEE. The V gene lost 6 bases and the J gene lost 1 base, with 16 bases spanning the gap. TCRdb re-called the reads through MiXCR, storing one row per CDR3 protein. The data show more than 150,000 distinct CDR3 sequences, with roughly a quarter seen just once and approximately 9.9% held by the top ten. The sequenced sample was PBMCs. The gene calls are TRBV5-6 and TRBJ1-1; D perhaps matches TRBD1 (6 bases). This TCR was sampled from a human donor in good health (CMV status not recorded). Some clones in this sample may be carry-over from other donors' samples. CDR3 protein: CASMHYQTGNTEAFF. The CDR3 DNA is TGTGCCAGCATGCACTATCAGACAGGGAACACTGAAGCTTTCTTT.